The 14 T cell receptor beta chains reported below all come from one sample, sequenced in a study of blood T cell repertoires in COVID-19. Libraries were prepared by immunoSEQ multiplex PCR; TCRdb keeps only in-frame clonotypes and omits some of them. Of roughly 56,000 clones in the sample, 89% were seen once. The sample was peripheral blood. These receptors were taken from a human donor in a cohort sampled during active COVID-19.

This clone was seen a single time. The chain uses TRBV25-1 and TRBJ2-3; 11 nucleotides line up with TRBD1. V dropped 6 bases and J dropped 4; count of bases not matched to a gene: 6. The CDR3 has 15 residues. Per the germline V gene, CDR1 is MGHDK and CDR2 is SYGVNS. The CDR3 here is CASRWTGGLPDTQYF. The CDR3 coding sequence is TGTGCCAGCAGATGGACAGGGGGCCTCCCAGATACGCAGTATTTT.

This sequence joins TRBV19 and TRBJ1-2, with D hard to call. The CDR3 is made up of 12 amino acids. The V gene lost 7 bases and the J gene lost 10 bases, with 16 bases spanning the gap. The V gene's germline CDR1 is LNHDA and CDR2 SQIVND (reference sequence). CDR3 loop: CASTRGERIYTF. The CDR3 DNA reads TGTGCCAGTACCCGGGGTGAGAGGATCTACACCTTC.

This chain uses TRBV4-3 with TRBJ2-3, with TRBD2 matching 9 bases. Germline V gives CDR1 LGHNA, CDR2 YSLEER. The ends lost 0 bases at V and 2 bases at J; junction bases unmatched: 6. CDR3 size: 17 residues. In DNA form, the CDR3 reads TGCGCCAGCAGCCAAGAGTCTAGCGGGAAACCCACAGATACGCAGTATTTT. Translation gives CASSQESSGKPTDTQYF.

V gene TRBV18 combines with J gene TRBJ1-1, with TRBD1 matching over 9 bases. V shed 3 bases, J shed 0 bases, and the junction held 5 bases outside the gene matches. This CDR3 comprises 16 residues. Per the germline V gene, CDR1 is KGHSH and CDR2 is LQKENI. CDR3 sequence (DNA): TGTGCCAGCTCACCTTCCGGACAGGGGATGAACACTGAAGCTTTCTTT. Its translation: CASSPSGQGMNTEAFF. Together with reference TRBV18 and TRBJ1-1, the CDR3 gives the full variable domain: NAGVMQNPRHLVRRRGQEARLRCSPMKGHSHVYWYRQLPEEGLKFMVYLQKENIIDESGMPKERFSAEFPKEGPSILRIQQVVRGDSAAYFCASSPSGQGMNTEAFFGQGTRLTVV.

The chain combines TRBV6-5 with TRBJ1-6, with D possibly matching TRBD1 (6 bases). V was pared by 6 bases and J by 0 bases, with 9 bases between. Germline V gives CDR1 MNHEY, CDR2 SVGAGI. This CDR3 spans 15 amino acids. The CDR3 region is CASRPDSSYNSPLHF. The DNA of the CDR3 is TGTGCCAGCAGGCCGGACAGCTCCTATAATTCACCCCTCCACTTT.

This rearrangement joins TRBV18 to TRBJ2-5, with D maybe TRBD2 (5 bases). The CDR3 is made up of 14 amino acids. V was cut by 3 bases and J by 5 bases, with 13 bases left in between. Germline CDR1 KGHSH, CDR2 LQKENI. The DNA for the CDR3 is TGTGCCAGCTCACCTCCTAGCATGGTGGAGACCCAGTACTTC. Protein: CASSPPSMVETQYF.

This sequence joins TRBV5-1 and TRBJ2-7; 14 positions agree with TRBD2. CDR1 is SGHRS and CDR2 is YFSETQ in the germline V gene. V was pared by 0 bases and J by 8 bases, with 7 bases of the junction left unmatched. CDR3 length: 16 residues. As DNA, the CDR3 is TGCGCCAGCAGCTTGGCCTACGGACTAGCGGGGGGACAGCAGTACTTC. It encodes CASSLAYGLAGGQQYF.

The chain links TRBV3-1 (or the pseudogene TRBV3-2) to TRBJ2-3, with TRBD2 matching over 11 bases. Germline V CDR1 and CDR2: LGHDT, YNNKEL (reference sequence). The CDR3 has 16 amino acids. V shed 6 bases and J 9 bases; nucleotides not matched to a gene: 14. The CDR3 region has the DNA TGTGCCAGCAGGCATAGCGGGGGGGCTCCCCTAGGCACGCAGTATTTT. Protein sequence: CASRHSGGAPLGTQYF.

CDR3 residues: CASSIGDRLLNQPQHF. The DNA of the CDR3 is TGTGCCAGTAGTATCGGGGACAGGCTCCTAAATCAGCCCCAGCATTTT. The chain is built from TRBV19 and TRBJ1-5, with TRBD1 matching 8 bases. V shed 3 bases and J 4 bases; nucleotides not matched to a gene: 8. The CDR3 consists of 16 residues. Germline lookup yields CDR1 LNHDA and CDR2 SQIVND (reference sequence).

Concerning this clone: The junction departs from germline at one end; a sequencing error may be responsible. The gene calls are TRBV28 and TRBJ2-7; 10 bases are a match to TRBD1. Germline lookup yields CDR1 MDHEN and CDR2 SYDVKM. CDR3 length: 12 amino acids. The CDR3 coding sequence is TGTGCCAGCAGTTTAGAGACAGGGGGCAAGAACTTC. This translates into CASSLETGGKNF.

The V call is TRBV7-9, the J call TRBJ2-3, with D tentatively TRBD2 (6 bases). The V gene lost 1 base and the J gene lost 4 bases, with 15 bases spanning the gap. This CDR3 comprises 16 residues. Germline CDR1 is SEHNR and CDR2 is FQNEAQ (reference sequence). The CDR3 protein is CASSLEGSGVADTQYF. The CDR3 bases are TGTGCCAGCAGCTTAGAGGGTTCGGGGGTTGCAGATACGCAGTATTTT.

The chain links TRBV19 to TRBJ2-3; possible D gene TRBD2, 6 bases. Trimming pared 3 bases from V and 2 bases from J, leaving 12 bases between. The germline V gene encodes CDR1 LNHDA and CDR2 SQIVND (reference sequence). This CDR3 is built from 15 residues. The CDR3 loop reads CASSINGEVTDTQYF. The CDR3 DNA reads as TGTGCCAGTAGTATTAACGGGGAGGTCACAGATACGCAGTATTTT.

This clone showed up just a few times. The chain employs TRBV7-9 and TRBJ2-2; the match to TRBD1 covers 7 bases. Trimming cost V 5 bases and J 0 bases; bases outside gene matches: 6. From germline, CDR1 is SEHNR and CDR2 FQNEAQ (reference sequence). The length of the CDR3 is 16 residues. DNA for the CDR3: TGTGCCAGCAGCCCGATAGGGACAGCGAACACCGGGGAGCTGTTTTTT. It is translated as CASSPIGTANTGELFF.

In DNA form, the CDR3 reads TGTGCCAGTAGGCAGACTAGCGGGGGGTCTTGGGTGCAGTTCTTC. As protein: CASRQTSGGSWVQFF. The rearrangement uses TRBV19 and TRBJ2-1; 13 positions match TRBD2. The germline gives CDR1 LNHDA, CDR2 SQIVND (reference sequence). This CDR3 region has 15 residues. With V trimmed by 6 bases and J by 12 bases, 11 bases remained unmatched.